This is a list of T cell receptor beta chains from one sample in a study of blood T cell repertoires in COVID-19. Method: immunoSEQ multiplex PCR; TCRdb's copy keeps in-frame clones and lacks some. The sample comprises some 120,000 clones, roughly four fifths of which are singletons, and about 3.8% rests with the top ten. Sequencing input: peripheral blood. These receptor sequences come from a woman aged 50 to 60 with acute or convalescent COVID-19. Each CDR3 is given with its conserved first and last residue. The order of the fields is clone size, D gene, V gene, J gene, CDR3 protein, CDR3 DNA. A D gene is named only where the DNA matches it firmly. Clone sizes are given selectively: once, few, many, or a class where the clone is expanded.

once,.,TRBV27,TRBJ1-4,CASSSLSTNEKLFF,TGTGCCAGCAGCTCCCTGAGCACTAATGAAAAACTGTTTTTT
.,.,TRBV18,TRBJ2-5,CASSPAHETQYF,TGTGCCAGCTCACCGGCCCACGAGACCCAGTACTTC
once,.,TRBV12-3/TRBV12-4,TRBJ2-5,CASSLGPGETQYF,TGTGCCAGCAGTTTAGGGCCAGGGGAGACCCAGTACTTC
.,TRBD1,TRBV3-1/TRBV3-2,TRBJ1-2,CASSPRDSGYTF,TGTGCCAGCAGCCCAAGGGACAGTGGCTACACCTTC
.,.,TRBV28,TRBJ1-2,CASSQGGHQNYGYTF,TGTGCCAGCAGCCAAGGGGGACACCAAAACTATGGCTACACCTTC
.,TRBD1,TRBV6-6,TRBJ1-1,CASSYGTGNTEAFF,TGTGCCAGCAGTTACGGGACAGGGAACACTGAAGCTTTCTTT
.,TRBD1,TRBV2,TRBJ2-7,CASMTGAKYEQYF,TGTGCCAGCATGACAGGGGCAAAGTACGAGCAGTACTTC
.,.,TRBV2,TRBJ1-1,CASSENFEAFF,TGTGCCAGCAGTGAAAACTTTGAAGCTTTCTTT
.,.,TRBV6-1,TRBJ2-4,CASSEARLGADF,TGTGCCAGCAGTGAAGCGCGGTTAGGAGCGGACTTC
.,TRBD2,TRBV6-2/TRBV6-3,TRBJ2-3,CASSYPSGGRVLSTDTQYF,TGTGCCAGCAGTTACCCTAGCGGGGGGCGGGTCCTGAGCACAGATACGCAGTATTTT
.,.,TRBV30,TRBJ1-3,CAWRLMGSSGNTIYF,TGTGCCTGGAGACTCATGGGGAGCTCTGGAAACACCATATATTTT
.,.,TRBV7-9,TRBJ1-1,CASSLGPKNTEAFF,TGTGCCAGCAGCTTAGGTCCTAAGAACACTGAAGCTTTCTTT
.,.,TRBV7-9,TRBJ2-1,CASSLDGREDEQFF,TGTGCCAGCAGCTTAGACGGCAGGGAGGATGAGCAGTTCTTC
.,TRBD1,TRBV4-1,TRBJ2-7,CASSHLQGTYEQYF,TGCGCCAGCAGCCACCTACAGGGGACCTACGAGCAGTACTTC
.,.,TRBV19,TRBJ1-5,CASSTLTAYSNQPQHF,TGTGCCAGTAGTACCTTGACAGCATATAGCAATCAGCCCCAGCATTTT
.,.,TRBV27,TRBJ1-6,CASRIMGHSYNSPLHF,TGTGCCAGCAGGATAATGGGACACAGTTATAATTCACCCCTCCACTTT
.,.,TRBV7-6,TRBJ2-3,CASSFAGEGTDTQYF,TGTGCCAGCAGCTTCGCAGGGGAAGGGACAGATACGCAGTATTTT
.,.,TRBV6-5,TRBJ2-3,CAIRQTAMNTQYF,TGTGCCATCCGACAGACCGCCATGAATACGCAGTATTTT
.,TRBD2,TRBV19,TRBJ2-5,CASRISGRKGETQYF,TGTGCCAGTAGGATTAGCGGGAGAAAGGGAGAGACCCAGTACTTC
.,TRBD1,TRBV10-2,TRBJ2-1,CASSGTGTNEQFF,TGCGCCAGCTCCGGGACAGGCACGAATGAGCAGTTCTTC
few,.,TRBV3-1/TRBV3-2,TRBJ1-1,CASSQGQNTEAFF,TGTGCCAGCAGCCAGGGACAGAACACTGAAGCTTTCTTT
.,.,TRBV5-1,TRBJ1-1,CASSSQGSEAFF,TGCGCCAGCAGCTCTCAGGGTAGTGAAGCTTTCTTT
.,TRBD2,TRBV6-5,TRBJ2-7,CASSSGERQYF,TGTGCCAGCAGTAGCGGGGAGCGGCAGTACTTC
.,TRBD1,TRBV5-1,TRBJ1-1,CASRRQGNTEAFF,TGCGCCAGCCGCAGACAGGGGAACACTGAAGCTTTCTTT
.,.,TRBV19,TRBJ1-6,CASSRKPTGNSPLHF,TGTGCCAGTAGTCGGAAACCTACAGGGAATTCACCCCTCCACTTT
.,TRBD2,TRBV7-8,TRBJ2-7,CASSFSGTSGTEQYF,TGTGCCAGCAGCTTTTCCGGGACTAGTGGTACAGAGCAGTACTTC
.,.,TRBV19,TRBJ1-4,CASSIDGSRNEKLFF,TGTGCCAGTAGTATAGACGGGTCACGTAATGAAAAACTGTTTTTT
once,.,TRBV2,TRBJ1-1,CASTLAEGGTEAFF,TGTGCCAGCACTCTTGCCGAGGGAGGGACTGAAGCTTTCTTT
.,.,TRBV29-1,TRBJ1-1,CSTHRANTEAFF,TGCAGCACACACAGGGCTAACACTGAAGCTTTCTTT
.,.,TRBV7-3,TRBJ1-1,CASSLGNTGEAFF,TGTGCCAGCAGCTTAGGTAATACAGGGGAAGCTTTCTTT
.,TRBD1,TRBV6-5,TRBJ2-1,CASSYSRQGAYNEQFF,TGTGCCAGCAGTTACTCCCGACAGGGGGCCTACAATGAGCAGTTCTTC
once,.,TRBV6-4,TRBJ2-1,CASSVSPSGSNEQFF,TGTGCCAGCAGTGTTAGCCCGAGTGGGAGCAATGAGCAGTTCTTC
.,.,TRBV5-4,TRBJ1-2,CASTRGKGNYGYTF,TGTGCCAGCACCCGGGGGAAAGGGAACTATGGCTACACCTTC
.,.,TRBV19,TRBJ1-3,CASSIEASSGNTIYF,TGTGCCAGTAGTATCGAGGCCAGCTCTGGAAACACCATATATTTT
.,.,TRBV11-3,TRBJ2-4,CASSLDGGSQPGNIQYF,TGTGCCAGCAGCTTAGATGGTGGCAGCCAGCCAGGAAACATTCAGTACTTC
.,TRBD2,TRBV3-1/TRBV3-2,TRBJ2-5,CASSQGLAGGQETQYF,TGTGCCAGCAGCCAGGGACTAGCGGGGGGACAAGAGACCCAGTACTTC
.,TRBD1,TRBV11-1,TRBJ1-1,CASSLGQLMNTEAFF,TGTGCCAGCAGCTTGGGACAGTTAATGAACACTGAAGCTTTCTTT
.,.,TRBV11-2,TRBJ1-1,CASSSALAGRSTEAFF,TGTGCCAGCAGCTCCGCTCTGGCAGGGAGGAGTACTGAAGCTTTCTTT
.,.,TRBV9,TRBJ1-5,CASSEGVANQPQHF,TGTGCCAGCAGCGAAGGGGTGGCCAATCAGCCCCAGCATTTT
.,TRBD2,TRBV7-3,TRBJ2-2,CASSLTPSGRGSTGELFF,TGTGCCAGCAGCTTAACCCCCAGCGGGAGGGGGAGCACCGGGGAGCTGTTTTTT
.,TRBD1,TRBV28,TRBJ1-1,CASVTGTGGAFF,TGTGCCAGCGTAACCGGGACAGGGGGCGCTTTCTTT
.,.,TRBV7-3,TRBJ1-5,CASSLIVAVGDYQPQHF,TGTGCCAGCAGCTTAATAGTGGCGGTCGGGGACTATCAGCCCCAGCATTTT
few,.,TRBV28,TRBJ2-5,CASSIRGAGQETQYF,TGTGCCAGCAGTATCCGGGGGGCAGGCCAAGAGACCCAGTACTTC
.,TRBD1,TRBV19,TRBJ2-7,CASSSPGQRPYEQYF,TGTGCCAGTAGTTCCCCGGGACAGCGACCCTACGAGCAGTACTTC
few,.,TRBV6-5,TRBJ1-1,CASSPLGRGDTEAFF,TGTGCCAGCAGTCCCCTCGGGAGGGGGGACACTGAAGCTTTCTTT
few,.,TRBV5-1,TRBJ1-4,CASSEGRAGEKLFF,TGCGCCAGCAGTGAAGGGAGGGCTGGTGAAAAACTGTTTTTT
.,TRBD1,TRBV10-3,TRBJ2-3,CAIRTGAGADTQYF,TGTGCCATTAGAACAGGGGCAGGTGCAGATACGCAGTATTTT
.,TRBD2,TRBV19,TRBJ2-3,CASSRTSGRVTDTQYF,TGTGCCAGTAGTAGGACTAGCGGGAGGGTAACAGATACGCAGTATTTT
.,TRBD2,TRBV5-1,TRBJ2-5,CASSWSSSGRAGETQYF,TGCGCCAGCAGCTGGAGTTCTAGCGGGAGGGCAGGAGAGACCCAGTACTTC
.,.,TRBV5-1,TRBJ2-5,CASSTGRDYQETQYF,TGCGCCAGCAGTACGGGCCGGGACTACCAAGAGACCCAGTACTTC
.,TRBD1,TRBV2,TRBJ2-5,CASSARQGPIQKETQYF,TGTGCCAGCAGTGCCCGACAGGGCCCTATACAGAAAGAGACCCAGTACTTC
.,TRBD1,TRBV9,TRBJ1-3,CASSVVGTGDGNTIYF,TGTGCCAGCAGCGTAGTGGGGACAGGGGATGGAAACACCATATATTTT
.,.,TRBV14,TRBJ1-4,CASSRTAKGEKLFF,TGTGCCAGCAGCCGGACAGCGAAGGGTGAAAAACTGTTTTTT
.,.,TRBV27,TRBJ2-6,CASSLNFGANVLTF,TGTGCCAGCAGTTTGAACTTTGGGGCCAACGTCCTGACTTTC
.,TRBD2,TRBV3-1/TRBV3-2,TRBJ2-1,CASSEQSLAGYYNEQFF,TGTGCCAGCAGCGAACAAAGTCTAGCGGGGTACTACAATGAGCAGTTCTTC